This T cell receptor beta chain was sequenced during a study of T cells in Graves' hyperthyroidism and ophthalmopathy. This clonotype was seen ten or more times. Its antigen is not known. The CDR3 loop spans 14 amino acids. V was clipped by 5 bases and J by 4 bases; unmatched bases: 7. TCR beta CDR3 regions were amplified from RNA transcripts. HTBI primers were the set used in a first-round RT-PCR of the TCR CDR3. From the multiplex PCR reads, TCRdb called clonotypes with MiXCR, one entry per CDR3 protein. The repertoire holds just under 750,000 distinct CDR3 sequences, with around a third as singletons. Not enrolled were patients with uncontrolled infection, other autoimmune disease, pregnancy or lactation. In making diagnoses, clinical symptoms, serum thyroxine and TRAb, thyroid ultrasound and orbital computed tomography were all used. General observations from the study: Clonotypes that were expanded in thyroid above 0.001 mostly appeared in blood too.

The sequencing input was blood. This TCR came from a woman aged 40 to 55 with Graves' hyperthyroidism. The chain recombines TRBV12-3 or TRBV12-4 with TRBJ2-7, with 8 positions matching TRBD2. CDR3 residues: CASSPTRGGYEQYF. Here the CDR3 DNA reads TGTGCCAGCAGTCCCACCCGGGGGGGATACGAGCAGTACTTC.